This TCR beta chain comes out of a study of blood T cell repertoires in COVID-19 (dated by TCRdb to the early 2020s). In terms of the full investigation: Samples covering the acute and convalescent phases of COVID-19 were provided by collaborators in the United States, Italy and Spain. The material from the prospective study consisted of cDNA or gDNA derived from T cells, B-cell-depleted T cells, or PBMCs. Subjects who had been exposed to COVID-19, were actively infected with it, or had recovered from it provided the deeply sampled blood TCRbeta repertoires that made up the dataset. The repertoires were made available in a free public database intended to serve as a resource for research on the immune response to SARS-CoV-2. The samples were drawn from the first 160 participants of the ongoing ImmuneRACE study and from 1,254 subjects provided by 6 global collaborators. The sample metadata nearly always contained a de-identified subject ID, COVID-19 status, age in years and sex. Where available, HLA class I and class II types were obtained from metadata supplied by the sample provider rather than from assay-based typing. The paper's findings and limits, for the study overall: The quantity of clinical and demographic metadata differed by source and by participant and was supplied without curation.

V is shortened by 2 bases, J by 10 bases, and the region joining them spans 8 bases. CDR1 and CDR2 are read off the germline V gene as MNHEY and SVGEGT. The cysteine opens and the phenylalanine closes a CDR3 of 11 amino acids. Just CDR3 DNA is preserved here, 33 bases in frame from base 1. Whole blood was collected in K2EDTA tubes by collaborating institutions according to the institutions' own protocols. For TCRbeta analysis, collaborator samples were shipped as frozen whole blood, as isolated PBMCs, or as DNA extracted from either sample type. TCRbeta CDR3 regions were amplified from genomic DNA using the immunoSEQ Assay, a bias-controlled multiplex PCR. Per the authors' processing: Within the assay, amplification of reference gene primers was used to estimate how many nucleated cells each sample contained. To quantify the absolute abundance of each unique TCRbeta CDR3 rearrangement, sequence reads were collapsed and filtered. Productive Simpson clonality was computed per sample as the square root of Simpson's diversity index over productive rearrangements. This is the immuneACCESS table as TCRdb keeps it, with only in-frame sequences that have V and J called. A part of the clones is gone; compared with another copy, unresolved V genes explain less than half, and the rest is unexplained. From that table come the V and J calls and clone size; the DNA was used to work out D and trimming. The sample table contains over 400,000 clones; only one count was recorded for approximately 90% of them. 1.4% of the sample comes from the top ten.

About this clone: Its cognate antigen has yet to be identified. No much larger clone exists at a distance of one base, and base qualities are not known.

The receptor chain draws on TRBV6-2 or TRBV6-3 and TRBJ1-1; no D gene call is confident. Sequencing was carried out using peripheral blood. The sequence derives from a woman in her twenties or thirties with active or convalescent COVID-19. The encoded CDR3 is CASSYGLSAFF. The sequence in DNA is TGTGCCAGCAGTTACGGGCTATCAGCTTTCTTT.